Included here is one TCR beta chain sequence, with context. It lacks a known antigen. No base quality values were provided; no much bigger clone lies one nucleotide off. To prepare the library, the immunoSEQ multiplex PCR assay was applied. Not all clones reach the TCRdb copy of this immuneACCESS table, which keeps in-frame sequences only. Checked studies attribute under half of the gap to unresolved V genes and leave the rest unexplained. Counted in this sample were 150,000 to 200,000 clones; roughly 90% of them appeared once. Approximately 12% of the sample is taken by the ten largest. The entry originates in a study of control samples from healthy donors and cancer patients (dated by TCRdb to about 2020). CDR1 is given as MGHRA and CDR2 as YSYEKL, both from the germline V gene. The CDR3 holds 17 amino acids from the cysteine to the phenylalanine. The kept DNA is CDR3 alone, 51 bases in frame from the first base. V has 1 base trimmed and J has 4 bases trimmed; junction bases matching no gene number 10.

The chain couples TRBV4-1 to TRBJ1-5, with 7 middle bases fitting TRBD1. The TCR sequence derives from a man aged 25-40 years in good health. Sequencing used blood. The DNA sequence is as follows: TGCGCCAGCAGCCAAGCTGGTCCGGGACAGTTTAATCAGCCCCAGCATTTT. Protein translation: CASSQAGPGQFNQPQHF.